This is a list of T cell receptor beta chains from one sample in a study of tissue T cells after allogeneic stem cell transplantation. Using immunoSEQ multiplex PCR, the repertoire was profiled, and TCRdb retains in-frame clones only, with some absent. The data contain about 6,300 clones, 60% to 80% of them singletons. The sample here was tissue from the rectum, taken at autopsy. The receptor source for this set is a woman between 18 and 50 years old with breast cancer. Both conserved end residues are part of each CDR3. The D gene is left open where the match is weak. Clone size is shown for a subset of rows, as once, few, many or a class of expanded clone.

D gene: -; CDR3 length: 15; J gene: TRBJ1-6; V gene: TRBV5-1; clone size: -; CDR3 DNA: TGCGCCAGCAGCTTGGGAGGGACGGGTAATTCACCCCTCCACTTT; CDR3 protein: CASSLGGTGNSPLHF
D gene: -; CDR3 length: 16; J gene: TRBJ2-6; V gene: TRBV6-5; clone size: once; CDR3 DNA: TGTGCCAGCAGTTACTCGAGAGGGGCTGGGGCCAACGTCCTGACTTTC; CDR3 protein: CASSYSRGAGANVLTF
D gene: -; CDR3 length: 12; J gene: TRBJ2-2; V gene: TRBV12-3/TRBV12-4; clone size: -; CDR3 DNA: TGTGCCAGCAGTTTGAACACCGGGGAGCTGTTTTTT; CDR3 protein: CASSLNTGELFF
D gene: TRBD2; CDR3 length: 17; J gene: TRBJ2-3; V gene: TRBV4-3; clone size: -; CDR3 DNA: TGCGCCAGCAGCCAAGATCTGCGGGAGATTAACACAGATACGCAGTATTTT; CDR3 protein: CASSQDLREINTDTQYF
D gene: TRBD1; CDR3 length: 14; J gene: TRBJ2-7; V gene: TRBV5-1; clone size: few; CDR3 DNA: TGCGCCAGCAGCCCTCGACAGGGGGCTAGCGAGCAGTACTTC; CDR3 protein: CASSPRQGASEQYF
D gene: -; CDR3 length: 16; J gene: TRBJ1-6; V gene: TRBV7-9; clone size: few; CDR3 DNA: TGTGCCAGCAGCTTAATGGGGAGCTCCTATAATTCACCCCTCCACTTT; CDR3 protein: CASSLMGSSYNSPLHF
D gene: -; CDR3 length: 13; J gene: TRBJ2-2; V gene: TRBV12-3/TRBV12-4; clone size: medium-sized; CDR3 DNA: TGTGCCAGCAGTCTCCGGGACGGCGGGGAGCTGTTTTTT; CDR3 protein: CASSLRDGGELFF
D gene: -; CDR3 length: 13; J gene: TRBJ1-1; V gene: TRBV24-1; clone size: -; CDR3 DNA: TGTGCCACCAGGGGGATAGAGAACACTGAAGCTTTCTTT; CDR3 protein: CATRGIENTEAFF
D gene: -; CDR3 length: 15; J gene: TRBJ1-4; V gene: TRBV28; clone size: -; CDR3 DNA: TGTGCCAGCACCGCCTGGAGAACTGGAGGTGAAAAACTGTTTTTT; CDR3 protein: CASTAWRTGGEKLFF
D gene: -; CDR3 length: 12; J gene: TRBJ2-7; V gene: TRBV6-5; clone size: -; CDR3 DNA: TGTGCCAGCTATGGTGAGTCCTACGAGCAGTACTTC; CDR3 protein: CASYGESYEQYF
D gene: -; CDR3 length: 14; J gene: TRBJ1-4; V gene: TRBV4-3; clone size: -; CDR3 DNA: TGCGCCAGCAGCACCAGGGGCTTTAATGAAAAACTGTTTTTT; CDR3 protein: CASSTRGFNEKLFF
D gene: TRBD2; CDR3 length: 15; J gene: TRBJ2-3; V gene: TRBV6-4; clone size: -; CDR3 DNA: TGTGCCAGCAGTGACATAGCGGGGGGGCAGGATACGCAGTATTTT; CDR3 protein: CASSDIAGGQDTQYF
D gene: -; CDR3 length: 14; J gene: TRBJ1-2; V gene: TRBV6-2/TRBV6-3; clone size: -; CDR3 DNA: TGTGCCAGCAGCAGGACGGACGCTAACTATGGCTACACCTTC; CDR3 protein: CASSRTDANYGYTF
D gene: TRBD2; CDR3 length: 14; J gene: TRBJ2-7; V gene: TRBV19; clone size: -; CDR3 DNA: TGTGCCAGTAGTAAAGTGGGACTAAGCTACGAGCAGTACTTC; CDR3 protein: CASSKVGLSYEQYF
D gene: -; CDR3 length: 12; J gene: TRBJ2-4; V gene: TRBV3-1/TRBV3-2; clone size: once; CDR3 DNA: TGTGCCAGCAGCCAAGATCCCGGCATTCAGTACTTC; CDR3 protein: CASSQDPGIQYF
D gene: TRBD2; CDR3 length: 17; J gene: TRBJ2-3; V gene: TRBV7-3; clone size: -; CDR3 DNA: TGTGCCAGCAGCTTATCTGGGACTAGCGGGACAGCAGATACGCAGTATTTT; CDR3 protein: CASSLSGTSGTADTQYF